Reported below is one T cell receptor (beta chain). It lacks a known antigen. No base qualities exist here, and no much larger clone lies one base off it. Each collaborating institution followed its own protocols to collect whole blood in K2EDTA tubes. Collaborator samples were shipped for TCRbeta analysis as frozen whole blood, isolated PBMCs, or DNA extracted from either sample type. These data belong to a study of blood T cell repertoires in COVID-19 (dated by TCRdb to 2018 to 2021). Regarding the research as a whole: Samples covering the acute and convalescent phases of COVID-19 were provided by collaborators in the United States, Italy and Spain. Subjects who had been exposed to COVID-19, were actively infected with it, or had recovered from it provided the deeply sampled blood TCRbeta repertoires that made up the dataset. Where available, HLA class I and class II types were taken from metadata supplied by the sample provider and were not determined by assay-based typing. A freely available public database, intended as a resource for researchers studying the immune response to SARS-CoV-2, is where the repertoires were released. The material from the prospective study consisted of cDNA or gDNA derived from T cells, B-cell-depleted T cells, or PBMCs. Samples came from the ongoing ImmuneRACE study (first 160 participants) plus 1,254 subjects from 6 global collaborators. A de-identified subject ID, COVID-19 status, age in years and sex were almost always included in the sample metadata.

According to the germline V gene, CDR1 reads SGHAT and CDR2 reads FQNNGV. The CDR3 has 19 amino acids, counting the end cysteine and phenylalanine. The kept DNA is CDR3 alone, 57 bases in frame from the first base. V trim: 5 bases; J trim: 7 bases; unmatched bases: 17. The immunoSEQ Assay, a bias-controlled multiplex PCR, was used to amplify TCRbeta CDR3 regions from genomic DNA. On the authors' methods: The number of nucleated cells in each sample was estimated from the amplification of reference gene primers within the assay. To quantify the absolute abundance of each unique TCRbeta CDR3 rearrangement, sequence reads were collapsed and filtered. Productive Simpson clonality was computed per sample as the square root of Simpson's diversity index over productive rearrangements. This is the immuneACCESS table as TCRdb keeps it, with only in-frame sequences that have V and J called. A part of the clones is gone; compared with another copy, unresolved V genes explain less than half, and the rest is unexplained. D and trimming come from the DNA, and the V and J calls and clone size come from that table. Counted in this sample were some 83,000 clones; about 84% of them appeared once. The top ten clones comprise 8% of the sample.

The investigation overall reported the following: How much clinical and demographic metadata was included differed by source and by participant, and the metadata was provided uncurated.

The sequence is built from TRBV11-2 and TRBJ2-5; 15 junctional bases match TRBD2. This receptor was obtained from a man aged 50 to 59 with active COVID-19. Sequenced sample: peripheral blood. Here the CDR3 is given as CASSQHPGLAGGGRRTQYF. The DNA is TGTGCCAGCAGCCAACATCCGGGACTAGCGGGAGGCGGAAGAAGGACCCAGTACTTC.